The entry below gives a single T cell receptor beta chain sequence along with its context. Which antigen it targets is not known. Per-base quality was not reported, and no clone a single base away is much larger than it. This record comes from a study of blood T cell repertoires in COVID-19 (dated by TCRdb to about 2020). Concerning the study at large: Samples covering the acute and convalescent phases of COVID-19 were provided by collaborators in the United States, Italy and Spain. Samples came from the ongoing ImmuneRACE study (first 160 participants) plus 1,254 subjects from 6 global collaborators. The prospective study material was composed of cDNA or gDNA derived from T cells, B-cell-depleted T cells, or PBMCs. HLA class I and class II types, where available, came from metadata supplied by the sample provider rather than from assay-based typing. The repertoires were released in a freely available public database meant as a resource for research on the immune response to SARS-CoV-2. Sample metadata almost always included a de-identified subject ID, COVID-19 status, age in years and sex. The dataset comprised deeply sampled blood TCRbeta repertoires from subjects exposed to, actively infected with, or recovered from COVID-19.

On the study overall, not on this receptor specifically: The quantity of clinical and demographic metadata differed by source and by participant and was supplied without curation.

Spanning cysteine to phenylalanine, the CDR3 consists of 14 amino acids. Of the read, only the CDR3 DNA is kept; its 42 bases are in frame from base 1. CDR1 is given as SGHNT and CDR2 as YENEEA, both from the germline V gene. V gives up 4 bases and J gives up 7 bases, and the segment between their germline ends measures 14 bases. TCRbeta CDR3 regions were amplified from genomic DNA by means of the immunoSEQ Assay, a bias-controlled multiplex PCR. The original pipeline was this. Nucleated cell counts per sample were estimated from amplification of reference gene primers within the assay. To quantify the absolute abundance of each unique TCRbeta CDR3 rearrangement, sequence reads were collapsed and filtered. For each sample, productive Simpson clonality was calculated as the square root of Simpson's diversity index over productive rearrangements. TCRdb mirrors the immuneACCESS table, restricted to in-frame sequences. Some clones are absent from its copies; in checked studies, under half trace to an unresolved V gene, and the reason for the others is unknown. V and J calls and clone size are those listed in that table; D and trimming were worked out from the DNA. The sample has about 280,000 clones on record, 83% of them singletons. Roughly a tenth of the sample belongs to the ten largest clones.

Samples from volunteer blood donors who had recovered from COVID-19 were contributed by a second Seattle source. Each collaborating institution followed its own protocols to collect whole blood in K2EDTA tubes. For TCRbeta analysis, collaborators shipped samples as frozen whole blood, isolated PBMCs, or DNA extracted from either of those sample types. The receptor's source is a woman between 50 and 59 years old who had recovered from COVID-19. The material sequenced was peripheral blood. The chain employs TRBV11-3 and TRBJ2-1; TRBD2 might be the D gene, on 6 matching bases. This receptor carries the CDR3 CASSSNLARNEQFF. The nucleotide sequence reads as follows: TGTGCCAGCAGCTCCAACCTAGCGAGGAATGAGCAGTTCTTC. Outside the CDR3, residues come from the reference TRBV11-3 and TRBJ2-1 proteins, so the full variable domain is: EAGVVQSPRYKIIEKKQPVAFWCNPISGHNTLYWYLQNLGQGPELLIRYENEEAVDDSQLPKDRFSAERLKGVDSTLKIQPAELGDSAVYLCASSSNLARNEQFFGPGTRLTVL.